Below, 11 T cell receptor beta chains from the same sample are listed, as sequenced in a study of T cell repertoires in cytomegalovirus infection. TCRdb called the reads again in MiXCR, with one record for every CDR3 protein. This table has about 740,000 distinct CDR3 sequences, roughly a third appearing once. Sample: PBMCs. All receptors derive from a human donor in good health (CMV status not recorded). Some clones in this sample may be carry-over from other donors' samples.

The chain employs TRBV12-3 or TRBV12-4 and TRBJ2-7; D tentatively fits TRBD1 or TRBD2 (5 bases each). The CDR3 totals 13 residues. Trimming took 8 bases from V and 2 from J, leaving 13 bases between them. The CDR3 loop is CASCRDVTYEQYF. The CDR3 DNA reads TGTGCCAGCTGCCGGGACGTAACCTACGAGCAGTACTTC.

The CDR3 reads CASSHRKGRSNQPQHF. CDR3 DNA: TGTGCCAGCAGCCATAGGAAGGGGAGAAGCAATCAGCCCCAGCATTTT. This sequence joins TRBV12-3 or TRBV12-4 and TRBJ1-5; a weak D match, TRBD1 (5 bases). Trimming cost V 6 bases and J 1 base, with 16 bases left between them. The CDR3 length is 16 residues.

V and J are TRBV7-3 and TRBJ1-2, with D hard to call. CDR1 is SGHTA and CDR2 is FQGTGA in the germline V gene. V was shortened by 3 bases and J by 7 bases, with 12 bases between the two germline ends. The CDR3 is 13 amino acids. The CDR3, as DNA: TGTGCCAGCAGCTTTCCGTCCGGGAGTGGCTACACCTTC. Translating gives CASSFPSGSGYTF.

The chain uses TRBV28 and TRBJ2-5; 13 nucleotides line up with TRBD2. CDR3 size: 18 residues. V lost 5 bases, J lost 7 bases, and 16 bases stayed unmatched. Germline CDR1 reads MDHEN; CDR2 reads SYDVKM. This CDR3 reads CASSPLLAGGPSEATQYF. In DNA form, the CDR3 reads TGTGCCAGCAGTCCCCTACTAGCGGGAGGGCCCTCGGAAGCGACCCAGTACTTC.

The chain joins TRBV2 to TRBJ2-7; 11 bases match TRBD2. CDR3 length equals 16 residues. Germline V gene lookup returns CDR1 SNHLY and CDR2 FYNNEI. The trim removed 6 bases at V and 7 bases at J, leaving 14 bases unmatched. The CDR3 loop reads CASRKSLAGGPGEQYF. DNA of the CDR3: TGTGCCAGCAGGAAAAGCCTAGCGGGGGGTCCTGGGGAGCAGTACTTC.

This clonotype was seen just once. The chain employs TRBV6-6 and TRBJ1-1; D is undetermined. The germline V gene encodes CDR1 MNHNY and CDR2 SVGAGI (reference sequence). This CDR3 comprises 14 residues. The V end lost 4 bases, the J end lost 2 bases, and 11 bases lay between the germline ends. CDR3 bases: TGTGCCAGCAGTTTGTTCACACAAAACACTGAAGCTTTCTTT. It specifies CASSLFTQNTEAFF.

The CDR3 spells CASSATGGFFYEQYF. CDR3 sequence (DNA): TGTGCCAGCAGCGCGACAGGGGGCTTCTTTTACGAGCAGTACTTC. This chain links TRBV7-9 with TRBJ2-7, with 10 bases identical to TRBD1. Germline V lookup: CDR1 SEHNR, CDR2 FQNEAQ (reference sequence). J gave up 4 bases and V 5 bases, and 8 bases lay outside the gene matches. The CDR3 is made up of 15 amino acids.

This chain joins TRBV7-2 and TRBJ2-5, with D perhaps matching TRBD1 (5 bases). CDR1 and CDR2 (germline): SGHTA, FQGNSA. CDR3 size: 14 residues. V was pared by 7 bases and J by 5 bases, with 17 bases between. CDR3 in DNA: TGTGCCAGCACCAGGGCAGGGTTTGGGGAGACCCAGTACTTC. Translated: CASTRAGFGETQYF.

This clonotype was detected only a few times. The rearrangement uses TRBV28 and TRBJ2-4; D may be TRBD1 or TRBD2 (5 bases each). The ends were cut back, 2 bases at V and 0 bases at J, with 11 bases in the middle. The germline CDR1 and CDR2 sequences are MDHEN and SYDVKM. This CDR3 is 16 amino acids long. The CDR3 is CASSLVGRLAKNIQYF. DNA for the CDR3: TGTGCCAGCAGTTTAGTGGGACGACTAGCCAAAAACATTCAGTACTTC.

In this sample, this clonotype turned up a few times. The chain combines TRBV7-2 with TRBJ2-2; either TRBD1 or TRBD2 may fit D (5 bases each). Germline V gene data show CDR1 as SGHTA and CDR2 as FQGNSA. With 3 bases removed from V and 7 bases from J, the gap between germline ends came to 21 bases. The CDR3 has 17 residues. The CDR3 nucleotides read TGTGCCAGCAGCTTTAGAGGATGGGGGTCACCGTACGGGGAGCTGTTTTTT. This sequence encodes CASSFRGWGSPYGELFF.

This rearrangement joins TRBV25-1 to TRBJ2-1; D assignment may be TRBD1 or TRBD2 (5 bases each). From germline, CDR1 is MGHDK and CDR2 SYGVNS. V was shortened by 4 bases and J by 3 bases, with 13 bases between the two germline ends. The CDR3 extends over 15 amino acids. DNA for the CDR3: TGTGCCAGCAGTGGCCAAGGGACGGGCTACAATGAGCAGTTCTTC. The encoded protein is CASSGQGTGYNEQFF.